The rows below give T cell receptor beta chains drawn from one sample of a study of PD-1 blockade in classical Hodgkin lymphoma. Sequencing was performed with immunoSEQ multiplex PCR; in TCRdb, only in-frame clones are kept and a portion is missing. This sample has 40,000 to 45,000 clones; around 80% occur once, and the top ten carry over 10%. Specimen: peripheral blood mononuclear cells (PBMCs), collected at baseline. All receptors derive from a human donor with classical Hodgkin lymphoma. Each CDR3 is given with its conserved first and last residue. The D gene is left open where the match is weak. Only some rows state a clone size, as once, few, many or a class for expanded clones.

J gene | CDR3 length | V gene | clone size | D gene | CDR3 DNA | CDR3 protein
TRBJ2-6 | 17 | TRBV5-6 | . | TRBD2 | TGTGCCAGCAGCTTGGGACTAGCGGGGACCGGGGCCAACGTCCTGACTTTC | CASSLGLAGTGANVLTF
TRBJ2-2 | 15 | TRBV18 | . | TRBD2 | TGTGCCAGCTCCCTAGCGGGGCCGAACACCGGGGAGCTGTTTTTT | CASSLAGPNTGELFF
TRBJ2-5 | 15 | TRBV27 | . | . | TGTGCCAGCACGGGCCGAGACCCCAGGGTGGAGACCCAATACTTC | CASTGRDPRVETQYF
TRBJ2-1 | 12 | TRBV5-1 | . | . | TGCGCCAGCAGCTCGGAACTGGATGAGCAGTTCTTC | CASSSELDEQFF
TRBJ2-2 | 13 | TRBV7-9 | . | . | TGTGCCAGCAGCCTACAGGAGACCGGGGAGCTGTTTTTT | CASSLQETGELFF
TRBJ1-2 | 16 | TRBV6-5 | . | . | TGTGCCAGCAGTTACTTAGGGGGGGAGTCACTCTATGGCTACACCTTC | CASSYLGGESLYGYTF
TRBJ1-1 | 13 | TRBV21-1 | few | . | TGTGCCAGCATCTGCGACAGGGACACTGAAGCTTTCTTT | CASICDRDTEAFF
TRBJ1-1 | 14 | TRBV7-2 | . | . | TGTGCCAGCAGCTTAGCAGGGCAGGACACTGAAGCTTTCTTT | CASSLAGQDTEAFF
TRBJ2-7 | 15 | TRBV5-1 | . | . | TGCGCCAGCAGCTTGGCCCTAGGGACACCGCGGGAGCAGTACTTC | CASSLALGTPREQYF
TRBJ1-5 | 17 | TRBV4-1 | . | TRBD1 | TGCGCCAGCAGCCAAGATAAAAGGACAGGGGGCTTACAGCCCCAGCATTTT | CASSQDKRTGGLQPQHF
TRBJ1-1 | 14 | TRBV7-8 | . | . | TGTGCCAGCAGCTCCTCAACAGGATCCACTGAAGCTTTCTTT | CASSSSTGSTEAFF
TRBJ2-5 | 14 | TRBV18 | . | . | TGTGCCAGCTCACCGGTGGCAGCAGAAGAGACCCAGTACTTC | CASSPVAAEETQYF
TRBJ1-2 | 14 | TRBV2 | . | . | TGTGCCAGCAGGGGGGACATACATAACTATGGCTACACCTTC | CASRGDIHNYGYTF
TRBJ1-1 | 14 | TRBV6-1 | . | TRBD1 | TGTGCCAGCAGTTCCGGGACAGGGAGGACTGAAGCTTTCTTT | CASSSGTGRTEAFF
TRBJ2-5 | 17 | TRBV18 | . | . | TGTGCCAGCTCACCAGAGACAGGGACTTTGTACCAAGAGACCCAGTACTTC | CASSPETGTLYQETQYF
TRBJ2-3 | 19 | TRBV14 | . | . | TGTGCCAGCAGCCAAGATCCCCCGTGGTACTTGGAAGGGGTAGATACGCAGTATTTT | CASSQDPPWYLEGVDTQYF
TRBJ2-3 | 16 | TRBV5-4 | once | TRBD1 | TGTGCCAGCAGCCCGCTCGGGACAGGGGTGGAAGATACGCAGTATTTT | CASSPLGTGVEDTQYF
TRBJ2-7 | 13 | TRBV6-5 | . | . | TGTGCCAGCAGTTACGTATCCGGTTACGAGCAGTACTTC | CASSYVSGYEQYF
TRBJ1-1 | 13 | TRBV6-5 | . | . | TGTGCCAGCAAGTGGGGCAGGGACACTGAAGCTTTCTTT | CASKWGRDTEAFF
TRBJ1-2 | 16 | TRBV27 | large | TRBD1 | TGTGCCAGCAGTTTATCTAGGACAGGGGGCGAGAATGGCTACACCTTC | CASSLSRTGGENGYTF
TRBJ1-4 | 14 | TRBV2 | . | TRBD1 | TGTGCCAGCACCAAGACCGGGACAGATGAAAAACTGTTTTTT | CASTKTGTDEKLFF
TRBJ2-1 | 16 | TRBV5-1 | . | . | TGCGCCAGCAGCATCCCACTTAGCGGAGAATACAATGAGCAGTTCTTC | CASSIPLSGEYNEQFF
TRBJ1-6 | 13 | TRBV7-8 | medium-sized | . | TGTGCCAGCGGGCCGGGGTATAATTCACCCCTCCACTTT | CASGPGYNSPLHF
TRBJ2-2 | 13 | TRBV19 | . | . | TGTGCCAGTAGTATGGGGGACACCGGGGAGCTGTTTTTT | CASSMGDTGELFF
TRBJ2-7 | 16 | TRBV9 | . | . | TGTGCCAGCAGCGTAGGGGGGGGCAGTCTTGCCCACGAGCAGTACTTC | CASSVGGGSLAHEQYF
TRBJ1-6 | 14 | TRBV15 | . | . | TGTGCCACCAGCAACGGACGGGGGTATTCACCCCTCCACTTT | CATSNGRGYSPLHF
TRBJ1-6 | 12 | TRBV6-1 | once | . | TGTGCCAGCGGGATTCGCCATTCACCCCTCCACTTT | CASGIRHSPLHF